What follows are 32 T cell receptor beta chains derived from one specimen sequenced in a study of cytomegalovirus exposure and HLA in healthy donors. In the PCR, 60 Vbeta and 13 Jbeta primers were used. Sequenced by immunoSEQ multiplex PCR; TCRdb stores in-frame clones only, minus some. This table has fewer than 200,000 clones, approximately 77% appearing once. Sequenced sample: PBMCs. Receptor source: a male donor in good health and CMV-seronegative.

This clone has only a few counts. The chain recombines TRBV28 with TRBJ2-7, with D tentatively TRBD2 (6 bases). Germline V gene sequence: CDR1 MDHEN, CDR2 SYDVKM. This CDR3 has 12 amino acids. V was shortened by 6 bases and J by 4 bases, with 10 bases between the two germline ends. For the CDR3, the DNA is TGTGCCAGCAGCCGGGACTTTTACGAGCAGTACTTC. Protein: CASSRDFYEQYF.

This chain uses TRBV6-5 with TRBJ1-6, with D unclear. Germline V gives CDR1 MNHEY, CDR2 SVGAGI. V shed 0 bases and J shed 0 bases, with 6 bases lying between them. This CDR3 is 16 amino acids long. The CDR3 sequence is CASSYSHSSYNSPLHF. For the CDR3, the DNA is TGTGCCAGCAGTTACTCTCATAGCTCCTATAATTCACCCCTCCACTTT.

The chain has TRBV5-1 and TRBJ2-5, with D tentatively TRBD2 (6 bases). With 0 bases removed from V and 2 bases from J, the gap between germline ends came to 11 bases. The CDR3 sequence is 15 residues long. Germline CDR1 SGHRS, CDR2 YFSETQ. The CDR3 region is CASSLVLANQETQYF. The CDR3 coding sequence is TGCGCCAGCAGCTTGGTCCTAGCGAATCAAGAGACCCAGTACTTC.

V gene TRBV7-2 combines with J gene TRBJ2-5; 7 bases line up with TRBD2. The end of the DNA fits TRBJ2-7 better, so the J call may be wrong. This CDR3 has 15 amino acids. Germline V gene sequence: CDR1 SGHTA, CDR2 FQGNSA. The CDR3 spells CASSFSSSGPYEQYF. CDR3 in DNA: TGTGCCAGCAGCTTCTCCTCTAGCGGTCCCTACGAGCAGTACTTC.

The chain employs TRBV9 and TRBJ2-2; D is possibly TRBD2 (6 bases). This CDR3 spans 15 amino acids. The germline V and J ends were trimmed by 1 base and 4 bases, with 11 bases remaining between them. Per the germline V gene, CDR1 is SGDLS and CDR2 is YYNGEE. CDR3 sequence: CASSVSLGGTGELFF. DNA of the CDR3: TGTGCCAGCAGCGTAAGCCTCGGGGGCACCGGGGAGCTGTTTTTT. Supplemented by reference TRBV9 and TRBJ2-2, the full variable domain reads DSGVTQTPKHLITATGQRVTLRCSPRSGDLSVYWYQQSLDQGLQFLIQYYNGEERAKGNILERFSAQQFPDLHSELNLSSLELGDSALYFCASSVSLGGTGELFFGEGSRLTVL.

V and J are TRBV22-1 and TRBJ2-6; the tabulated D call, TRBD1, remains unverified against the DNA. TRBV22-1 counts as a pseudogene. The CDR3 totals 15 residues. CDR3 nucleotides: TGTCCTGGGAGCGTGACAGGATCTGGGGCCAACGTCCTGACTTTC. Encoded protein: CPGSVTGSGANVLTF.

The V gene is TRBV11-3, the J gene TRBJ2-3; possibly TRBD2 for D (6 bases). This CDR3 comprises 14 residues. Germline V gene sequence: CDR1 SGHNT, CDR2 YENEEA. Trimming cost V 1 base and J 3 bases, with 8 bases left between them. The CDR3 DNA reads TGTGCCAGCAGCTTAGCCGGGGGAACAGATACGCAGTATTTT. Translated, it gives CASSLAGGTDTQYF. The full variable domain, its missing parts supplied by reference TRBV11-3 and TRBJ2-3, is EAGVVQSPRYKIIEKKQPVAFWCNPISGHNTLYWYLQNLGQGPELLIRYENEEAVDDSQLPKDRFSAERLKGVDSTLKIQPAELGDSAVYLCASSLAGGTDTQYFGPGTRLTVL.

This clone appeared a single time. The chain is built from TRBV7-9 and TRBJ1-1; D might be TRBD1 (5 bases). The ends were cut back, 3 bases at V and 1 base at J, with 9 bases in the middle. This CDR3 contains 14 residues. Germline lookup yields CDR1 SEHNR and CDR2 FQNEAQ (reference sequence). The chain's CDR3 is CASSLGQGNTEAFF. The CDR3 nucleotides read TGTGCCAGCAGCTTGGGTCAGGGGAACACTGAAGCTTTCTTT.

The chain links TRBV5-1 to TRBJ2-5; 10 bases are a match to TRBD2. The ends lost 0 bases at V and 3 bases at J; junction bases unmatched: 5. This CDR3 is 16 amino acids long. Germline V lookup: CDR1 SGHRS, CDR2 YFSETQ. The CDR3, as DNA: TGCGCCAGCAGCTTGGGAGCGGGAGGGCCGGAAGAGACCCAGTACTTC. It is translated as CASSLGAGGPEETQYF. Variable domain in full (rest from reference TRBV5-1 and TRBJ2-5): KAGVTQTPRYLIKTRGQQVTLSCSPISGHRSVSWYQQTPGQGLQFLFEYFSETQRNKGNFPGRFSGRQFSNSRSEMNVSTLELGDSALYLCASSLGAGGPEETQYFGPGTRLLVL.

The J gene is TRBJ2-7, the V gene TRBV28, with D perhaps matching TRBD1 (6 bases). The CDR3 is made up of 15 amino acids. Trimming cost V 5 bases and J 7 bases, with 21 bases left between them. Per germline, CDR1 MDHEN and CDR2 SYDVKM. CDR3 region: CASSPSLSRGREQYF. The CDR3 DNA reads as TGTGCCAGCAGTCCCTCTCTATCCAGGGGTAGGGAGCAGTACTTC.

The genes are TRBV19 and TRBJ2-7; 7 bases are shared with TRBD1. The CDR3 totals 15 residues. V was pared by 5 bases and J by 6 bases, with 13 bases of the junction left unmatched. The germline V gene has CDR1 LNHDA and CDR2 SQIVND (reference sequence). The DNA for the CDR3 is TGTGCCAGTAGTCCGAAGACAGGGTACACCTCCGAGCAGTACTTC. Its translation: CASSPKTGYTSEQYF. Full variable domain (rest looked up from reference TRBV19 and TRBJ2-7): DGGITQSPKYLFRKEGQNVTLSCEQNLNHDAMYWYRQDPGQGLRLIYYSQIVNDFQKGDIAEGYSVSREKKESFPLTVTSAQKNPTAFYLCASSPKTGYTSEQYFGPGTRLTVT.

The chain recombines TRBV4-2 with TRBJ2-7, with 12 bases matching TRBD2. J lost 6 bases, V lost 0 bases, and 9 bases had no gene match. The germline gives CDR1 LGHNA, CDR2 YNFKEQ. This CDR3 contains 17 residues. This CDR3 reads CASSQEILAGGPGEQYF. The DNA of the CDR3 is TGTGCCAGCAGCCAAGAGATTCTAGCGGGGGGGCCCGGCGAGCAGTACTTC.

V is TRBV14 and J is TRBJ1-2, with 8 positions matching TRBD1. In germline, CDR1 is SGHDN, CDR2 FVKESK. The CDR3 length is 15 residues. The V segment lost 1 base and the J segment 3 bases; nucleotides outside the gene matches: 4. The CDR3 loop reads CASSQGRTGYYGYTF. The CDR3, as DNA: TGTGCCAGCAGCCAAGGCCGGACAGGGTACTATGGCTACACCTTC.

The chain recombines TRBV28 with TRBJ1-2; no clear D gene. V dropped 9 bases and J dropped 4 bases, with 18 bases sitting between them. There are 14 residues in the CDR3. Germline V gene sequence: CDR1 MDHEN, CDR2 SYDVKM. CDR3 amino acids: CARTPGRESYGYTF. Written as DNA, the CDR3 is TGTGCCAGGACACCTGGCCGGGAGAGCTATGGCTACACCTTC.

The V and J genes are TRBV7-6 and TRBJ2-7; TRBD1 matches 8 bases. Per the germline V gene, CDR1 is SGHVS and CDR2 is FNYEAQ. Trimming took 5 bases from V and 6 from J; bases not matched to a gene: 12. The CDR3 spans 15 residues. The CDR3 nucleotides read TGTGCCAGCAGCGGGGGGACAGGCAGGGAGCGCGAGCAGTACTTC. Its protein is CASSGGTGREREQYF.

This chain uses TRBV9 with TRBJ1-1; D gene uncertain. Germline V lookup: CDR1 SGDLS, CDR2 YYNGEE. The length of the CDR3 is 13 residues. V dropped 0 bases and J dropped 2 bases, with 5 bases sitting between them. CDR3 residues: CASSVDRNTEAFF. The CDR3 DNA follows: TGTGCCAGCAGCGTAGACAGAAACACTGAAGCTTTCTTT.

This chain's CDR3 is CASSLVGQGGEKLFF. DNA for the CDR3: TGTGCCAGCAGCTTGGTTGGGCAGGGTGGGGAAAAACTGTTTTTT. V is TRBV5-4 and J is TRBJ1-4; weak D call: TRBD1 (5 bases). Germline V gene lookup returns CDR1 SGHNT and CDR2 YYREEE (reference sequence). This CDR3 comprises 15 residues. V was shortened by 0 bases and J by 8 bases, with 14 bases between the two germline ends.

The J gene is TRBJ1-6, the V gene TRBV7-9; no firm D call. Trimming removed 5 bases at V and 14 bases at J, with 16 bases between. CDR3 length: 13 amino acids. Germline values: CDR1 SEHNR, CDR2 FQNEAQ (reference sequence). For the CDR3, the DNA is TGTGCCAGCAGCGCAGGCAAGGACGGGGCCCTCCACTTT. Amino acids: CASSAGKDGALHF.

This chain uses TRBV6-5 with TRBJ1-1, with D perhaps TRBD1 (6 bases). CDR3 size: 14 residues. V lost 7 bases and J 3 bases, leaving 15 bases between the germline ends. Per the germline V gene, CDR1 is MNHEY and CDR2 is SVGAGI. DNA of the CDR3: TGTGCCAGCAACTCCAGACAGGCCTACACTGAAGCTTTCTTT. It specifies CASNSRQAYTEAFF.

This chain's CDR3 is CASSLNGRSTGELFF. As DNA, the CDR3 is TGCGCCAGCAGCTTAAACGGGAGGTCAACCGGGGAGCTGTTTTTT. The chain has TRBV5-1 and TRBJ2-2; TRBD2 agrees at 7 bases. This CDR3 region has 15 residues. CDR1 SGHRS and CDR2 YFSETQ come from the germline V gene. The junction had 6 bases not matched to a gene; V was cut back by 2 bases and J by 5 bases.

Details on this clone: The identical CDR3 is also encoded by other nucleotide sequences in the sample. The CDR3 nucleotides are TGTGCCAGTAGTATCGGAGGTACCTACGAGCAGTACTTC. Encoded protein: CASSIGGTYEQYF. The chain has TRBV19 and TRBJ2-7; tentatively, D is TRBD2 (5 bases). Trimming removed 3 bases at V and 2 bases at J, with 8 bases between. The CDR3 length is 13 residues. In germline, CDR1 is LNHDA, CDR2 SQIVND (reference sequence).

The V call is TRBV7-2, the J call TRBJ1-3; D is perhaps TRBD1 (5 bases). V dropped 2 bases and J dropped 4 bases, with 9 bases sitting between them. Germline assignment: CDR1 SGHTA and CDR2 FQGNSA. This CDR3 contains 14 residues. DNA of the CDR3: TGTGCCAGCAGCTTAAGAAGGGGAGGAAACACCATATATTTT. It encodes CASSLRRGGNTIYF.

The CDR3 DNA reads as TGTGCCAGCAGACCCAACCTGACTAGCGGAGTCTACGAGCAGTACTTC. Translation gives CASRPNLTSGVYEQYF. The chain is built from TRBV7-9 and TRBJ2-5; 9 nucleotides match TRBD2. The J call may be incorrect, as the DNA end agrees better with TRBJ2-7. The germline V gene has CDR1 SEHNR and CDR2 FQNEAQ (reference sequence). The CDR3 covers 16 residues.

On this clone: A junction end diverges from the germline sequence, so it may reflect a read error. The same CDR3 can be traced to other DNA sequences in this sample. The rearrangement links TRBV5-1 to TRBJ1-4, with 8 bases aligning to TRBD1. In germline, CDR1 is SGHRS, CDR2 YFSETQ. The CDR3 has 15 residues. CDR3 in amino acids: CASSSDRGSREKLFF. The CDR3 nucleotides read TGCGCCAGCAGCTCAGACAGGGGTTCTCGTGAAAAACTGTTTTTC.

The chain uses TRBV27 and TRBJ2-7, with 7 bases fitting TRBD2. The CDR3 has 13 amino acids. Trimming removed 3 bases from V and 1 base from J; junction bases left unmatched: 0. Germline CDR1 MNHEY, CDR2 SMNVEV (reference sequence). CDR3 sequence reads: CASSLRGSYEQYF. The DNA of the CDR3 is TGTGCCAGCAGTTTGCGGGGGTCCTACGAGCAGTACTTC.

This clone has a handful of counts. CDR3 protein: CASSNNRGRETQYF. In nucleotides, the CDR3 is TGTGCCAGCAGTAACAACAGGGGACGAGAGACCCAGTACTTC. The rearrangement uses TRBV2 and TRBJ2-5; 7 bases are shared with TRBD1. V was clipped by 5 bases and J by 4 bases; unmatched bases: 7. CDR3 size: 14 residues. Germline V gene lookup returns CDR1 SNHLY and CDR2 FYNNEI. The full variable domain, in which reference TRBV2 and TRBJ2-5 provide the parts outside the CDR3, is EPEVTQTPSHQVTQMGQEVILRCVPISNHLYFYWYRQILGQKVEFLVSFYNNEISEKSEIFDDQFSVERPDGSNFTLKIRSTKLEDSAMYFCASSNNRGRETQYFGPGTRLLVL.

V and J are TRBV28 and TRBJ1-1; 11 positions match TRBD1. Germline CDR1 and CDR2: MDHEN and SYDVKM. V lost 4 bases to trimming and J lost 1 base; unmatched junction nucleotides: 5. CDR3 length: 16 residues. CDR3 nucleotide sequence: TGTGCCAGCAGTTCAGGACAGGGGGCGAGGAACACTGAAGCTTTCTTT. This gives the protein CASSSGQGARNTEAFF.

The V call is TRBV2, the J call TRBJ2-6; D is perhaps TRBD1 (6 bases). The V gene's germline CDR1 is SNHLY and CDR2 FYNNEI. Trimming pared 4 bases from V and 2 bases from J, leaving 6 bases between. This CDR3 contains 14 residues. The CDR3 bases are TGTGCCAGCAGTGGGACAGCTGGGGCCAACGTCCTGACTTTC. Protein product: CASSGTAGANVLTF.

For this clone: A junction boundary mismatches the germline segment, possibly from a read error. V gene TRBV7-9 combines with J gene TRBJ2-1, with D possibly matching TRBD1 (6 bases). Germline-derived CDR1 and CDR2 are SEHNR and FQNEAQ (reference sequence). The CDR3 sequence is 12 residues long. In DNA form, the CDR3 reads TGTTCCAGCAGCTCAGGGACACGAGGGCAGTTCTTC. Protein product: CSSSSGTRGQFF.

V is TRBV5-8 and J is TRBJ1-4; 7 positions agree with TRBD1. V lost 5 bases and J lost 0; bases outside the gene matches: 7. The CDR3 spans 16 residues. Per the germline V gene, CDR1 is SGHTS and CDR2 is YDEGEE. CDR3: CASRLHRGTTNEKLFF. In nucleotides, the CDR3 is TGTGCCAGCAGGTTACACAGGGGAACAACTAATGAAAAACTGTTTTTT. The complete variable domain, with remaining parts taken from reference TRBV5-8 and TRBJ1-4, reads EAGVTQSPTHLIKTRGQQATLRCSPISGHTSVYWYQQALGLGLQFLLWYDEGEERNRGNFPPRFSGRQFPNYSSELNVNALELEDSALYLCASRLHRGTTNEKLFFGSGTQLSVL.

The sample holds a few counts of this clone. This chain connects TRBV7-7 to TRBJ2-2; 9 nucleotides agree with TRBD1. The V gene's germline CDR1 is SSHAT and CDR2 FNYEAQ (reference sequence). CDR3 length: 16 amino acids. After removal of 5 bases from V and 0 bases from J, the junction contained 4 bases not matched to a gene. The chain's CDR3 is CASSPGTGSNTGELFF. In DNA, the CDR3 is TGTGCCAGCAGCCCAGGGACAGGGTCGAACACCGGGGAGCTGTTTTTT.

The chain employs TRBV6-1 and TRBJ2-2; 11 nucleotides agree with TRBD2. The V gene's germline CDR1 is MNHNS and CDR2 SASEGT. This CDR3 is built from 15 residues. The V and J ends lost 4 bases and 5 bases, in that order; junction bases with no gene match: 3. The CDR3 is CASSVTSGMTGELFF. CDR3 nucleotides: TGTGCCAGCAGTGTGACTAGCGGGATGACCGGGGAGCTGTTTTTT.